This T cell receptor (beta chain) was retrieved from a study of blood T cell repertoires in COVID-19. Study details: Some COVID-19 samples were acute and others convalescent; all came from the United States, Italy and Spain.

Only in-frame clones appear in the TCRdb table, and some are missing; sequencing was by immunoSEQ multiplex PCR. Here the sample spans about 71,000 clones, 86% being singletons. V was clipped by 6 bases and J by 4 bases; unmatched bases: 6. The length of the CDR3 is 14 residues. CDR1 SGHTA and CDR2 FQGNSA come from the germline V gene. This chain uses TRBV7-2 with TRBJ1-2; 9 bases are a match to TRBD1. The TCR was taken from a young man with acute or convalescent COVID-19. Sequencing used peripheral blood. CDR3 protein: CASRPGTGSYGYTF. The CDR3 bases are TGTGCCAGCAGACCGGGGACAGGGAGCTATGGCTACACCTTC.